The 10 T cell receptor beta chains below all came from one sample that was sequenced in a study of shared T cell receptors in the human thymus. Some clones are missing from TCRdb's copy, which holds only in-frame ones; the method was immunoSEQ multiplex PCR. The table includes about 380,000 clones, around 93% detected once. Sequencing input: thymocytes. These receptors came from a human donor.

The rearrangement joins TRBV28 to TRBJ1-1; D ambiguous. Germline V gives CDR1 MDHEN, CDR2 SYDVKM. The V end lost 3 bases, the J end lost 3 bases, and 14 bases lay between the germline ends. The CDR3 extends over 15 amino acids. The CDR3 region has the DNA TGTGCCAGCAGTTTTCTACACGGTGAGGACACTGAAGCTTTCTTT. Its translation: CASSFLHGEDTEAFF. Together with reference TRBV28 and TRBJ1-1, the CDR3 gives the full variable domain: DVKVTQSSRYLVKRTGEKVFLECVQDMDHENMFWYRQDPGLGLRLIYFSYDVKMKEKGDIPEGYSVSREKKERFSLILESASTNQTSMYLCASSFLHGEDTEAFFGQGTRLTVV.

The J gene is TRBJ2-7, the V gene TRBV19; D is ambiguous. CDR1 LNHDA and CDR2 SQIVND come from the germline V gene (reference sequence). V dropped 2 bases and J dropped 5 bases, with 16 bases sitting between them. This CDR3 contains 15 residues. The CDR3 DNA sequence: TGTGCCAGTAGTATACCAGCCCCCTACGCGCACGAGCAGTACTTC. It specifies CASSIPAPYAHEQYF.

This chain uses TRBV29-1 with TRBJ2-5, with 7 bases that match TRBD1. The trim removed 0 bases at V and 0 bases at J, leaving 10 bases unmatched. The CDR3 consists of 17 residues. Per germline, CDR1 SQVTM and CDR2 ANQGSEA. The CDR3 bases are TGCAGCGTTGAAGAGAACGGGGACAGCCGAAACCAAGAGACCCAGTACTTC. Residues: CSVEENGDSRNQETQYF. Based on the CDR3 plus reference TRBV29-1 and TRBJ2-5, the full variable domain is SAVISQKPSRDICQRGTSLTIQCQVDSQVTMMFWYRQQPGQSLTLIATANQGSEATYESGFVIDKFPISRPNLTFSTLTVSNMSPEDSSIYLCSVEENGDSRNQETQYFGPGTRLLVL.

The genes are TRBV4-3 and TRBJ2-5, with 11 bases lining up with TRBD2. Per germline, CDR1 LGHNA and CDR2 YSLEER. This CDR3 has 15 residues. The V segment lost 4 bases and the J segment 2 bases; nucleotides outside the gene matches: 3. The CDR3: CASSRGLAEQETQYF. CDR3 coding DNA: TGCGCCAGCAGCCGGGGACTAGCGGAACAAGAGACCCAGTACTTC.

This sequence joins TRBV2 and TRBJ2-1, with TRBD2 matching 7 bases. The CDR3 spans 16 residues. In germline, CDR1 is SNHLY, CDR2 FYNNEI. Losses at the gene ends were 4 bases for V and 4 bases for J; bases not matched to a gene: 10. Here the CDR3 DNA reads TGTGCCAGCAGTGGTGAGGCGGGAGAGGCATACAATGAGCAGTTCTTC. This codes for CASSGEAGEAYNEQFF.

The gene calls are TRBV25-1 and TRBJ2-7, with TRBD2 identical over 14 bases. The J call is in doubt because the DNA end fits TRBJ2-1 better. Germline V gene data show CDR1 as MGHDK and CDR2 as SYGVNS. This CDR3 spans 17 amino acids. The CDR3 sequence is CASSSNPGLAGELEQFF. DNA of the CDR3: TGTGCCAGCAGTTCTAATCCGGGACTAGCGGGAGAACTTGAGCAGTTCTTC.

The genes are TRBV21-1 and TRBJ2-6. TRBV21-1 is flagged as a pseudogene. The CDR3 sequence is 18 residues long. The CDR3 DNA is TGTGCCAGCAGCAAATTTCCAGTCCTCCTATCCGGGGCCAACGTCCTGACTTTC. As protein: CASSKFPVLLSGANVLTF.

The chain couples TRBV4-1 to TRBJ2-5; possible D gene TRBD2, 6 bases. With the DNA end fitting TRBJ2-7 better, the J assignment may be wrong. Germline loops: CDR1 MGHRA, CDR2 YSYEKL. The CDR3 is 14 residues long. The CDR3, as DNA: TGCGCCAGCAGCCAAGAGGAGGGTTCCTACGAGCAGTACTTC. It codes for CASSQEEGSYEQYF.

The rearrangement uses TRBV7-9 and TRBJ2-7; D not resolved. The CDR3 loop spans 14 amino acids. Germline V gene sequence: CDR1 SEHNR, CDR2 FQNEAQ (reference sequence). The germline V and J ends were trimmed by 1 base and 3 bases, with 10 bases remaining between them. The CDR3, as DNA: TGTGCCAGCAGCTTAGTCCCTGGAGACTACGAGCAGTACTTC. It translates to CASSLVPGDYEQYF.

The J gene is TRBJ2-2, the V gene TRBV6-5, with D perhaps TRBD1 (5 bases). V lost 0 bases to trimming and J lost 6 bases, with 8 bases between them. Germline V gives CDR1 MNHEY, CDR2 SVGAGI. The CDR3 spans 14 residues. The CDR3 DNA reads as TGTGCCAGCAGTTACTCGAAGGGGTCCGGGGAGCTGTTTTTT. The encoded protein is CASSYSKGSGELFF.